This passage covers 21 T cell receptor beta chains from one sample sequenced in a study of blood T cell repertoires in COVID-19. TCRdb's copy holds only in-frame clones and misses some; the assay was immunoSEQ multiplex PCR. The repertoire holds a few hundred thousand clones, with 70% to 90% as singletons. The sequenced sample was peripheral blood. These receptors all stem from a man in his forties or fifties with acute or convalescent COVID-19.

J is TRBJ2-3 and V is TRBV7-9; D is unclear. Germline V CDR1 and CDR2: SEHNR, FQNEAQ (reference sequence). The CDR3 sequence is 15 residues long. Trimming left V 2 bases short and J 2 bases short, with 11 bases between. The chain's CDR3 is CASSLLRRNTDTQYF. DNA for the CDR3: TGTGCCAGCAGCTTATTAAGGAGAAACACAGATACGCAGTATTTT.

A single count supports this clone. The CDR3 coding sequence is TGTGCCAGCAGCGTAATAGCAGAAAGCACAGATACGCAGTATTTT. This translates into CASSVIAESTDTQYF. J is TRBJ2-3 and V is TRBV5-4; D unresolved. Germline values: CDR1 SGHNT, CDR2 YYREEE (reference sequence). V gave up 4 bases and J gave up 0 bases, with 12 bases separating them. This CDR3 has 15 amino acids.

The rearrangement links TRBV15 to TRBJ2-7; a weak D match, TRBD2 (5 bases). CDR1 is LNHNV and CDR2 is YYDKDF in the germline V gene (reference sequence). Trimming removed 1 base at V and 3 bases at J, with 10 bases between. The CDR3 spans 14 residues. CDR3 residues: CATSRANGVYEQYF. Here the CDR3 DNA reads TGTGCCACCAGCAGAGCGAACGGGGTCTACGAGCAGTACTTC.

V and J are TRBV19 and TRBJ2-3; 8 nucleotides agree with TRBD2. Germline CDR1 is LNHDA and CDR2 is SQIVND (reference sequence). The CDR3 length is 16 residues. The junction had 8 bases not matched to a gene; V was cut back by 5 bases and J by 1 base. The CDR3 here is CASSPRGGLGTDTQYF. The CDR3 DNA reads TGTGCCAGTAGTCCCCGGGGGGGGCTCGGCACAGATACGCAGTATTTT.

The chain combines TRBV2 with TRBJ2-5; 7 bases map to TRBD2. V trimming: 7 bases; J trimming: 2 bases; junction bases outside the gene matches: 7. Germline V gene data show CDR1 as SNHLY and CDR2 as FYNNEI. CDR3 size: 14 residues. The CDR3 DNA sequence: TGTGCCAGCAATACTTTGCGGGGGCAAGAGACCCAGTACTTC. Encoded protein: CASNTLRGQETQYF. Supplemented by reference TRBV2 and TRBJ2-5, the full variable domain reads EPEVTQTPSHQVTQMGQEVILRCVPISNHLYFYWYRQILGQKVEFLVSFYNNEISEKSEIFDDQFSVERPDGSNFTLKIRSTKLEDSAMYFCASNTLRGQETQYFGPGTRLLVL.

This clone was picked up many times. The J gene is TRBJ2-5, the V gene TRBV29-1, with D perhaps matching TRBD1 (5 bases). The CDR3 has 10 amino acids. Looked up from germline, CDR1 is SQVTM and CDR2 is ANQGSEA. The chain's CDR3 is CMIGEETQYF. CDR3 nucleotides: TGCATGATAGGGGAAGAGACCCAGTACTTC.

The rearrangement uses TRBV5-6 and TRBJ1-6, with 8 nucleotides matching TRBD1. Germline CDR1 is SGHDT and CDR2 is YYEEEE. The V gene end was trimmed by 4 bases and the J gene end by 10 bases; junction bases not matched to a gene: 7. The CDR3 is made up of 14 amino acids. The CDR3 reads CASSQDRERSPLHF. The CDR3 DNA follows: TGTGCCAGCAGCCAGGACAGGGAAAGGTCACCCCTCCACTTT.

This sequence joins TRBV19 and TRBJ1-6, with 7 bases aligning to TRBD1. This CDR3 contains 15 residues. Trimming took 4 bases from V and 8 from J; bases not matched to a gene: 8. Germline V gene sequence: CDR1 LNHDA, CDR2 SQIVND (reference sequence). Here the CDR3 reads CASSTGQDLHSPLHF. The CDR3, as DNA: TGTGCCAGTAGTACCGGACAGGATCTACATTCACCCCTCCACTTT.

This clone showed up just once. The rearrangement joins TRBV11-3 to TRBJ2-1; 9 bases fit TRBD2. J gave up 7 bases and V 1 base, and 8 bases lay outside the gene matches. Per the germline V gene, CDR1 is SGHNT and CDR2 is YENEEA. CDR3 length: 16 residues. The CDR3 region has the DNA TGTGCCAGCAGCTTAGGTAGCGGGGGCGCATGGAATGAGCAGTTCTTC. Its translation is CASSLGSGGAWNEQFF.

The chain combines TRBV12-3 or TRBV12-4 with TRBJ2-7; no definite D call. The CDR3 consists of 11 residues. V lost 6 bases to trimming and J lost 4 bases, with 7 bases between them. The CDR3 here is CASRFGYEQYF. The CDR3 DNA reads as TGTGCCAGCAGATTCGGGTACGAGCAGTACTTC.

As DNA, the CDR3 is TGCAGCGTTGCCCCGACAGGGACCGAGCAGTACTTC. Its translation is CSVAPTGTEQYF. This rearrangement joins TRBV29-1 to TRBJ2-7, with 7 bases matching TRBD1. Trimming cost V 4 bases and J 6 bases; bases outside gene matches: 6. Germline V gene sequence: CDR1 SQVTM, CDR2 ANQGSEA. The CDR3 length is 12 residues.

The chain carries TRBV27 and TRBJ2-7; D unresolved. This CDR3 has 16 residues. Germline values: CDR1 MNHEY, CDR2 SMNVEV (reference sequence). V was pared by 4 bases and J by 3 bases, with 19 bases between. The CDR3 DNA reads TGTGCCAGCAGTTCATCCCTAGGAGCGTACTACTACGAGCAGTACTTC. This encodes CASSSSLGAYYYEQYF.

The V call is TRBV9, the J call TRBJ1-4, with D possibly TRBD1 on 5 matching bases. The V end lost 4 bases, the J end lost 9 bases, and 13 bases lay between the germline ends. Germline-derived CDR1 and CDR2 are SGDLS and YYNGEE. The CDR3 contains 13 residues. CDR3 in DNA: TGTGCCAGCAGCACAGGAGGGGACCAAAAACTGTTTTTT. Translation gives CASSTGGDQKLFF.

A note on this clone: Other DNA sequences in the sample encode the same CDR3. The gene calls are TRBV15 and TRBJ2-7; no clear D. The CDR3 consists of 13 residues. The ends were cut back, 3 bases at V and 0 bases at J, with 6 bases in the middle. The germline V gene encodes CDR1 LNHNV and CDR2 YYDKDF (reference sequence). The CDR3 here is CATSRVDSYEQYF. The CDR3 DNA reads as TGTGCCACCAGCAGGGTAGACTCCTACGAGCAGTACTTC.

The chain uses TRBV2 and TRBJ1-3; D unclear. V was clipped by 5 bases and J by 1 base, with 15 bases between them. CDR1 and CDR2 (germline): SNHLY, FYNNEI. The CDR3 runs 16 residues. Written as DNA, the CDR3 is TGTGCCAGCAGTCGGCAGGTGTTGAGATCTGGAAACACCATATATTTT. Amino acids: CASSRQVLRSGNTIYF.

The DNA for the CDR3 is TGTGCCAGCAGGGTGGGGATAGCGGTGACCTACGAGCAGTACTTC. It codes for CASRVGIAVTYEQYF. This sequence joins TRBV27 and TRBJ2-7; TRBD2 might be the D (6 bases). Germline loops: CDR1 MNHEY, CDR2 SMNVEV (reference sequence). The CDR3 has 15 residues. Trimming took 6 bases from V and 2 from J, leaving 17 bases between them.

The chain combines TRBV30 with TRBJ2-2, with D possibly TRBD1 on 6 matching bases. This CDR3 region has 13 residues. Trimming removed 4 bases from V and 4 bases from J, with 10 bases in between. CDR1 and CDR2 from the germline V gene are GTSNPN and SVGIG (reference sequence). CDR3 sequence reads: CAWTRGVTGELFF. CDR3 bases: TGTGCCTGGACCAGGGGCGTCACCGGGGAGCTGTTTTTT.

The V call is TRBV28, the J call TRBJ2-2; D not resolved. The CDR3 covers 12 residues. The V and J ends lost 9 bases and 3 bases respectively, with 8 bases between them. Germline V gene sequence: CDR1 MDHEN, CDR2 SYDVKM. The CDR3 coding sequence is TGTGCCAGAAACAGCTACACCGGGGAGCTGTTTTTT. Translation: CARNSYTGELFF. Supplemented by reference TRBV28 and TRBJ2-2, the full variable domain reads DVKVTQSSRYLVKRTGEKVFLECVQDMDHENMFWYRQDPGLGLRLIYFSYDVKMKEKGDIPEGYSVSREKKERFSLILESASTNQTSMYLCARNSYTGELFFGEGSRLTVL.

The chain joins TRBV3-1 (or the pseudogene TRBV3-2) to TRBJ1-3, with D hard to call. V dropped 7 bases and J dropped 0 bases, with 7 bases sitting between them. Germline values: CDR1 LGHDT, CDR2 YNNKEL (reference sequence). This CDR3 has 13 amino acids. CDR3 residues: CASIDNSGNTIYF. The CDR3 DNA sequence: TGTGCCAGCATCGACAACTCTGGAAACACCATATATTTT.

The chain links TRBV5-4 to TRBJ1-2; D unclear. The CDR3 has 14 amino acids. Germline V gene data show CDR1 as SGHNT and CDR2 as YYREEE (reference sequence). Trimming took off 0 bases at V and 8 bases at J, with 14 bases between the two ends. The DNA for the CDR3 is TGTGCCAGCAGCTTGGGGGCGGGGATTGACGGCTACACCTTC. It codes for CASSLGAGIDGYTF.

This chain connects TRBV18 to TRBJ1-6; D may be TRBD1 (6 bases). This CDR3 is built from 16 residues. The V gene's germline CDR1 is KGHSH and CDR2 LQKENI. Trimming pared 5 bases from V and 3 bases from J, leaving 14 bases between. This chain's CDR3 is CASSSRQDHYNSPLHF. The CDR3 DNA sequence: TGTGCCAGCTCATCCCGACAGGACCACTATAATTCACCCCTCCACTTT.